The 3 T cell receptor beta chains presented below share a single source sample, sequenced in a study of neurological immune-mediated disorders (dated by TCRdb to the late 2010s). The protocol used for the library was 5' RACE. Instrument used: Illumina HiSeq 2500. Through fastp at Q25 and MiXCR, TCRdb rebuilt clones from the public reads, retaining in-frame beta chains. Entries that share a CDR3 protein sequence are merged under the most common genes and DNA. This sample gives 39,000 or so distinct CDR3 sequences in total; about 4.4% of them show up just once. The ten largest make up 8.5% to 10% of the sample. Material: CD4+ T cells from blood. The receptors were sampled from a man aged 18 to 30 in good health.

This clonotype was found many times. The rearrangement joins TRBV6-1 to TRBJ1-6; 8 positions agree with TRBD1. V lost 11 bases to trimming and J lost 10 bases; unmatched junction nucleotides: 10. The germline V gene encodes CDR1 MNHNS and CDR2 SASEGT. There are 13 residues in the CDR3. The CDR3 spells CAGQGAFSSPLHF. The DNA for the CDR3 is TGTGCCGGCCAGGGGGCGTTCAGCTCACCCCTCCACTTT.

Notes on this clonotype: The DNA is left out, because the CDR3 cannot be placed on it with certainty; the CDR3 is given as TCRdb lists it. The chain couples TRBV5-1 to TRBJ2-3; TRBD1 is the table's D call, not checked against the DNA. The CDR3 spans 19 residues, counting both ends. Germline loops: CDR1 SGHRS, CDR2 YFSETQ. The CDR3 spells CASSIYLCSAGTGADTQYF.

This clonotype was seen ten or more times. The chain uses TRBV5-1 and TRBJ2-7; 9 positions match TRBD2. V shed 4 bases, J shed 3 bases, and the junction held 17 bases outside the gene matches. The germline V gene encodes CDR1 SGHRS and CDR2 YFSETQ. This CDR3 comprises 18 residues. The CDR3 DNA reads as TGCGCCAGCAGCCTGGGACTAGCAGCTCTCCAAGGGCTCTACGAGCAGTACTTC. Translation gives CASSLGLAALQGLYEQYF.